This T cell receptor (beta chain) is drawn from a study of blood T cell repertoires in COVID-19. Overall study: There were acute and convalescent COVID-19 samples, and they came from the United States, Italy and Spain. PBMCs, B-cell-depleted T cells, or T cells were the source of the cDNA or gDNA that made up the material.

Germline CDR1 reads MNHEY; CDR2 reads SVGAGI. The CDR3 has 14 residues. V trimming: 8 bases; J trimming: 4 bases; junction bases outside the gene matches: 8. In the original processing: Nucleated cell counts were estimated from reference gene primer amplification. The repertoire was sequenced with immunoSEQ multiplex PCR; TCRdb's copy has only in-frame clones and lacks some. V and J calls and clone size are those listed in that table; D and trimming were worked out from the DNA. The data hold some 230,000 clones, with 80% to 90% observed a single time. Input material: peripheral blood. This receptor was identified in a man aged 25 to 45 who had recovered from COVID-19. The chain is built from TRBV6-5 and TRBJ2-3; TRBD2 matches 8 bases. CDR3 sequence: CASRTGRAADTQYF. Written as DNA, the CDR3 is TGTGCCAGCCGAACCGGGAGGGCTGCAGATACGCAGTATTTT.